The clone carrying this T cell receptor (beta chain) was observed a few times. Its specificity is unknown. This entry comes from a study of blood T cells in healthy people across ages. Study results and limitations: Donor CMV status, an unknown factor, possibly confounded changes in expanded clonotypes.

CDR1 and CDR2 from the germline V gene are MNHEY and SMNVEV (reference sequence). The CDR3 totals 14 residues. V lost 7 bases and J 0 bases, leaving 13 bases between the germline ends. Sample-barcoded 5' priming and a J-beta primer mix drove a second PCR of 7 to 11 cycles. Each cDNA molecule was tagged by a template-switch adaptor with 12 random nucleotides. TCRdb reprocessed the 5' RACE reads with MiXCR, giving one entry per CDR3 protein. The sample lists about 720,000 distinct CDR3 sequences; roughly 20% were seen once. The sample, roughly 9.5 milliliters of peripheral blood, was drawn from each donor.

The specimen sequenced was blood. This chain links TRBV27 with TRBJ2-7; a possible D gene is TRBD2 (6 bases). The TCR sequence derives from a man aged 65 to 85 in good health. The CDR3 DNA reads TGTGCCAGCAAAAGGGACTGGGCCTCCTACGAGCAGTACGTC. Translated: CASKRDWASYEQYV.